A single sample gave rise to the 20 T cell receptor beta chains below, sequenced in a study of T cell responses to AZD1222 COVID-19 vaccine. Assay used: immunoSEQ multiplex PCR; TCRdb lists only in-frame clones, some missing. Here the sample spans under 150,000 clones, roughly 92% being singletons. The input for sequencing was peripheral blood, taken 28 days after the second AZD1222 dose. Source of these receptors: an adult who received the AZD1222 COVID-19 vaccine.

The chain uses TRBV7-2 and TRBJ2-7; D is tentatively TRBD1 or TRBD2 (5 bases each). The CDR3 has 15 residues. Looked up from germline, CDR1 is SGHTA and CDR2 is FQGNSA. Trimming removed 3 bases at V and 9 bases at J, with 21 bases between. In DNA form, the CDR3 reads TGTGCCAGCAGCTTCTCCGGGACGGGGACCGTCGGGCAGTACTTC. This translates into CASSFSGTGTVGQYF.

This sequence joins TRBV19 and TRBJ1-2; tentatively, D is TRBD1 (5 bases). The ends were cut back, 8 bases at V and 4 bases at J, with 14 bases in the middle. CDR1 LNHDA and CDR2 SQIVND come from the germline V gene (reference sequence). The CDR3 is 13 residues long. CDR3 bases: TGTGCCAGTGGTAGGGACGGCCTCTATGGCTACACCTTC. It translates to CASGRDGLYGYTF.

J is TRBJ1-6 and V is TRBV28; 9 nucleotides match TRBD1. The CDR3 covers 13 residues. The V gene's germline CDR1 is MDHEN and CDR2 SYDVKM. With V trimmed by 6 bases and J by 9 bases, 3 bases remained unmatched. The chain's CDR3 is CASRGQGGSPLHF. The CDR3 DNA reads TGTGCCAGCAGGGGACAGGGAGGTTCACCCCTCCACTTT.

The V gene is TRBV5-6, the J gene TRBJ2-5; 8 nucleotides agree with TRBD1. CDR1 SGHDT and CDR2 YYEEEE come from the germline V gene. After removal of 0 bases from V and 2 bases from J, the junction contained 6 bases not matched to a gene. CDR3 length: 16 residues. CDR3 DNA sequence: TGTGCCAGCAGCTTGGTGACTACAGGGGGTCAAGAGACCCAGTACTTC. Its translation is CASSLVTTGGQETQYF.

The V call is TRBV5-6, the J call TRBJ2-5; D is possibly TRBD1 (6 bases). Trimming shortened V by 1 base and J by 5 bases, and 12 bases separated the two germline ends. From germline, CDR1 is SGHDT and CDR2 YYEEEE. CDR3 length equals 14 residues. The CDR3 reads CASSLRAGVETQYF. In DNA form, the CDR3 reads TGTGCCAGCAGCTTGCGGGCAGGGGTTGAGACCCAGTACTTC.

The chain has TRBV11-2 and TRBJ1-2; no firm D call. The CDR3 extends over 13 amino acids. Germline V CDR1 and CDR2: SGHAT, FQNNGV. V shed 0 bases and J shed 9 bases, with 11 bases lying between them. CDR3 region: CASSLEGVSSYTF. The DNA of the CDR3 is TGTGCCAGCAGCTTAGAGGGAGTTTCCAGCTACACCTTC.

The gene calls are TRBV7-3 and TRBJ2-5, with D possibly matching TRBD2 (5 bases). This CDR3 is 13 amino acids long. Trimming left V 5 bases short and J 5 bases short, with 12 bases between. In germline, CDR1 is SGHTA, CDR2 FQGTGA. CDR3 bases: TGTGCCAGCAGCACGGGCGGCGGGGAGACCCAGTACTTC. Its translation is CASSTGGGETQYF.

CDR3 sequence: CASSLRREHTEAFF. The CDR3 region has the DNA TGTGCCAGCAGCTTAAGGAGGGAACACACTGAAGCTTTCTTT. This chain connects TRBV7-3 to TRBJ1-1, with unresolved D. The germline gives CDR1 SGHTA, CDR2 FQGTGA. Deletions cut 1 base from V and 3 bases from J, with 9 bases between. The CDR3 length is 14 residues.

The chain employs TRBV7-3 and TRBJ2-1; 9 bases agree with TRBD1. Germline V CDR1 and CDR2: SGHTA, FQGTGA. Trimming cost V 2 bases and J 8 bases; bases outside gene matches: 7. The CDR3 consists of 15 residues. CDR3: CASSLSGQGNDEQFF. The CDR3 bases are TGTGCCAGCAGCTTATCCGGACAGGGGAACGATGAGCAGTTCTTC.

The chain combines TRBV27 with TRBJ1-1; D not certain. The CDR3 is 12 residues long. Germline lookup yields CDR1 MNHEY and CDR2 SMNVEV (reference sequence). Trimming removed 6 bases from V and 4 bases from J, with 9 bases in between. This CDR3 reads CASRKKTTEAFF. The CDR3 DNA sequence: TGTGCCAGCAGAAAGAAGACCACTGAAGCTTTCTTT.

The chain combines TRBV18 with TRBJ2-2; D may be TRBD1 or TRBD2 (5 bases each). This CDR3 has 14 amino acids. V was pared by 3 bases and J by 3 bases, with 8 bases between. CDR1 and CDR2 from the germline V gene are KGHSH and LQKENI. The CDR3 sequence is CASSPGVDTGELFF. CDR3 nucleotide sequence: TGTGCCAGCTCACCGGGGGTTGACACCGGGGAGCTGTTTTTT.

The rearrangement joins TRBV7-2 to TRBJ2-3; 8 nucleotides line up with TRBD2. Germline assignment: CDR1 SGHTA and CDR2 FQGNSA. After removal of 2 bases from V and 2 bases from J, the junction contained 9 bases not matched to a gene. This CDR3 has 17 amino acids. The CDR3 DNA is TGTGCCAGCAGCTTATGGGGGGGCGGGAGGATCACAGATACGCAGTATTTT. Translation: CASSLWGGGRITDTQYF.

In its sample, this clone was seen once. The CDR3 loop reads CASSLGGTHYNEQFF. CDR3 nucleotide sequence: TGTGCCAGCAGCTTGGGCGGGACCCACTACAATGAGCAGTTCTTC. The V call is TRBV11-2, the J call TRBJ2-1; possible D gene TRBD2, 6 bases. This CDR3 comprises 15 residues. The V gene's germline CDR1 is SGHAT and CDR2 FQNNGV. Trimming removed 3 bases from V and 3 bases from J, with 12 bases in between.

This rearrangement joins TRBV3-1 (or the pseudogene TRBV3-2) to TRBJ1-2; D is uncertain. The CDR3 spans 13 residues. The germline CDR1 and CDR2 sequences are LGHDT and YNNKEL (reference sequence). Trimming took 4 bases from V and 8 from J, leaving 14 bases between them. The CDR3, as DNA: TGTGCCAGCAGCCTGGAAAGTGGAAGAGGCTACACCTTC. As protein: CASSLESGRGYTF.

The rearrangement links TRBV19 to TRBJ2-1; D unresolved. Looked up from germline, CDR1 is LNHDA and CDR2 is SQIVND (reference sequence). Trimming took 0 bases from V and 9 from J, leaving 9 bases between them. This CDR3 is built from 13 residues. The CDR3 loop is CASSIELIGEQFF. The CDR3 DNA reads TGTGCCAGTAGTATAGAACTGATCGGTGAGCAGTTCTTC. The full variable domain, rest sourced from reference TRBV19 and TRBJ2-1, is DGGITQSPKYLFRKEGQNVTLSCEQNLNHDAMYWYRQDPGQGLRLIYYSQIVNDFQKGDIAEGYSVSREKKESFPLTVTSAQKNPTAFYLCASSIELIGEQFFGPGTRLTVL.

The chain links TRBV12-3 or TRBV12-4 to TRBJ1-1; 8 bases agree with TRBD1. Trimming at V came to 5 bases and at J to 8 bases, leaving 7 bases not matched to a gene. The CDR3 length is 13 residues. For the CDR3, the DNA is TGTGCCAGCAGTCTGACAGGGGCGGGAGAAGCTTTCTTT. Its protein is CASSLTGAGEAFF.

The chain links TRBV12-3 or TRBV12-4 to TRBJ2-7; D assignment may be TRBD1 or TRBD2 (5 bases each). The CDR3 is 12 amino acids. With 6 bases removed from V and 6 bases from J, the gap between germline ends came to 12 bases. The CDR3 coding sequence is TGTGCCAGCAGGGGGGAGCCGCCCGAGCAGTACTTC. Translated, it gives CASRGEPPEQYF.

The J gene is TRBJ2-5, the V gene TRBV13, with D perhaps matching TRBD2 (7 bases). CDR1 is PRHDT and CDR2 is FYEKMQ in the germline V gene (reference sequence). Trimming left V 5 bases short and J 2 bases short, with 15 bases between. This CDR3 contains 15 residues. CDR3 protein: CASSPKGGGQETQYF. In DNA form, the CDR3 reads TGTGCCAGCAGCCCGAAGGGGGGAGGGCAAGAGACCCAGTACTTC.

V usage is TRBV7-8 and J usage is TRBJ2-5, with TRBD2 matching 8 bases. CDR1 and CDR2 (germline): SGHVS, FQNEAQ. This CDR3 has 15 amino acids. V gave up 11 bases and J gave up 0 bases; unmatched junction bases: 11. CDR3 residues: CAGTFSREDQETQYF. The CDR3 DNA is TGTGCCGGAACATTCTCGCGGGAGGACCAAGAGACCCAGTACTTC.

This chain joins TRBV30 and TRBJ1-1; the D is unclear. Germline lookup yields CDR1 GTSNPN and CDR2 SVGIG (reference sequence). V lost 7 bases, J lost 0 bases, and 9 bases lay in between. The CDR3 is 12 amino acids. The CDR3 sequence is CAYDVLNTEAFF. CDR3 coding DNA: TGTGCCTATGATGTTCTGAACACTGAAGCTTTCTTT.